A selection of T cell receptor beta chains follows, all from one sample in a study of shared clonotypes between healthy human individuals. TCRdb's copy holds only in-frame clones and misses some; the assay was immunoSEQ multiplex PCR. This table holds approximately 1.1 million clones, roughly 74% found once. Sequenced input: memory CD4+ T cells from PBMCs. The origin of the receptors is a man between 18 and 29 years old in good health. Some clones in this sample may be carry-over from other donors' samples. Each CDR3 is given with its conserved first and last residue. Each record gives: J gene, clone size, V gene, D gene, CDR3 DNA, CDR3 protein. The D gene is left open where the match is weak. Clone sizes are given selectively: once, few, many, or a class where the clone is expanded.

j_call: TRBJ1-2; clone_size: -; v_call: TRBV6-5; d_call: TRBD1; cdr3_nt: TGTGCCAGCAGGAACGACAGGGGGGGCGGCTACACCTTC; cdr3_aa: CASRNDRGGGYTF
j_call: TRBJ1-2; clone_size: -; v_call: TRBV5-6; d_call: -; cdr3_nt: TGTGCCAGCAGCCCCCCCGGCAGGGGCGGGGGCTACACCTTC; cdr3_aa: CASSPPGRGGGYTF
j_call: TRBJ1-1; clone_size: -; v_call: TRBV7-9; d_call: -; cdr3_nt: TGTGCCAGCAGCTTAGTAGGAGACCCGAGAGCTTTCTTT; cdr3_aa: CASSLVGDPRAFF
j_call: TRBJ2-1; clone_size: -; v_call: TRBV10-3; d_call: -; cdr3_nt: TGTGCCATCAGCACGGGACCCATGGCAGCCGATGAGCAGTTCTTC; cdr3_aa: CAISTGPMAADEQFF
j_call: TRBJ1-5; clone_size: many; v_call: TRBV27; d_call: -; cdr3_nt: TGTGCCAGCAGACCGAGGGTAAATAGCAATCAGCCCCAGCATTTT; cdr3_aa: CASRPRVNSNQPQHF
j_call: TRBJ2-6; clone_size: -; v_call: TRBV2; d_call: -; cdr3_nt: TGTGCCAGCAGTGTGGGGGCCTCTGGGGCCAACGTCCTGACTTTC; cdr3_aa: CASSVGASGANVLTF
j_call: TRBJ1-4; clone_size: once; v_call: TRBV18; d_call: -; cdr3_nt: TGTGCCAGCTCGAAGGAAACGTGGGCGTATAATGAAAAACTGTTTTTT; cdr3_aa: CASSKETWAYNEKLFF
j_call: TRBJ2-7; clone_size: -; v_call: TRBV6-4; d_call: TRBD2; cdr3_nt: TGTGCCAGCAGCCTAACCGGGAGGGAGCAGTACTTC; cdr3_aa: CASSLTGREQYF
j_call: TRBJ2-1; clone_size: -; v_call: TRBV7-9; d_call: -; cdr3_nt: TGTGCCAGCAGCCCACGCCCGGCGGGGCGCGGGATTGTCTACAATGAGCAGTTCTTC; cdr3_aa: CASSPRPAGRGIVYNEQFF
j_call: TRBJ2-7; clone_size: many; v_call: TRBV6-1; d_call: TRBD2; cdr3_nt: TGTGCCAGCAGTGAAGCGGGGACTAGCGCGTACCGGCTCGAGCAGTACTTC; cdr3_aa: CASSEAGTSAYRLEQYF
j_call: TRBJ2-5; clone_size: -; v_call: TRBV5-1; d_call: -; cdr3_nt: TGCGCCAGCAGCCTTACACAACAAGAGACCCAGTACTTC; cdr3_aa: CASSLTQQETQYF
j_call: TRBJ2-7; clone_size: -; v_call: TRBV7-9; d_call: -; cdr3_nt: TGTGCCAGCAGCTTATTGGCAGGAGTTGACGAGCAGTACTTC; cdr3_aa: CASSLLAGVDEQYF
j_call: TRBJ2-1; clone_size: -; v_call: TRBV2; d_call: -; cdr3_nt: TGTGCCACCTTCACGGATGTGGGTAGCTCCTACAATGAGCAGCTCTTC; cdr3_aa: CATFTDVGSSYNEQLF
j_call: TRBJ2-7; clone_size: -; v_call: TRBV6-5; d_call: -; cdr3_nt: TGTGCCAGCAGATCCTCGGGGGCCTACGAGCAGTACTTC; cdr3_aa: CASRSSGAYEQYF
j_call: TRBJ2-7; clone_size: -; v_call: TRBV11-3; d_call: -; cdr3_nt: TGTGCCAGCAGCCCCTCGTGGGGGCGCCCCTTCGAGCAGTACTTC; cdr3_aa: CASSPSWGRPFEQYF
j_call: TRBJ1-3; clone_size: -; v_call: TRBV27; d_call: -; cdr3_nt: TGTGCCAGCAGGAGGGGGTCTGGAAACACCATATATTTT; cdr3_aa: CASRRGSGNTIYF
j_call: TRBJ1-6; clone_size: -; v_call: TRBV6-4; d_call: -; cdr3_nt: TGTGCCAGCAGTGATCGGGTCAATTCACCCCTCCACTTT; cdr3_aa: CASSDRVNSPLHF
j_call: TRBJ2-2; clone_size: -; v_call: TRBV7-2; d_call: -; cdr3_nt: TGTGCCAGCAGCTTGCAACAGGCGAACACCGGGGAGCTGTTTTTT; cdr3_aa: CASSLQQANTGELFF
j_call: TRBJ1-4; clone_size: -; v_call: TRBV6-1; d_call: -; cdr3_nt: TGTGCCAGCAGGAGGTGGGATGCAACTAATGAAAAACTGTTTTTT; cdr3_aa: CASRRWDATNEKLFF
j_call: TRBJ2-7; clone_size: -; v_call: TRBV6-5; d_call: -; cdr3_nt: TGTGCCAGCAGTTCGAACTACGAGCAGTACTTC; cdr3_aa: CASSSNYEQYF
j_call: TRBJ1-4; clone_size: -; v_call: TRBV4-3; d_call: -; cdr3_nt: TGCGCCAGCAGCCAAGGAGGCCGGGGGCGGGGTGAAAAACTGTTTTTT; cdr3_aa: CASSQGGRGRGEKLFF
j_call: TRBJ2-7; clone_size: -; v_call: TRBV27; d_call: -; cdr3_nt: TGTGCCAGCAGTTTTCACCCTGCGTACTACGAGCAGTACTTC; cdr3_aa: CASSFHPAYYEQYF
j_call: TRBJ2-1; clone_size: -; v_call: TRBV27; d_call: -; cdr3_nt: TGTGCCAGCAGTTTACGGTTGGCTAGGTACAATGAGCAGTTCTTC; cdr3_aa: CASSLRLARYNEQFF
j_call: TRBJ2-7; clone_size: -; v_call: TRBV5-4; d_call: TRBD1; cdr3_nt: TGTGCCAGCAGGCCCGGGACAGAGCTGCACGAGCAGTACTTC; cdr3_aa: CASRPGTELHEQYF
j_call: TRBJ2-5; clone_size: -; v_call: TRBV5-5; d_call: -; cdr3_nt: TGTGCCAGCAGCTCTTTACGCTCCCAAGAGACCCAGTACTTC; cdr3_aa: CASSSLRSQETQYF
j_call: TRBJ2-5; clone_size: -; v_call: TRBV5-1; d_call: TRBD2; cdr3_nt: TGCGCCAGCTCAACTAGCGGGAGTGCAGAGACCCAGTACTTC; cdr3_aa: CASSTSGSAETQYF
j_call: TRBJ1-3; clone_size: -; v_call: TRBV5-4; d_call: -; cdr3_nt: TGTGCCAGCAGCTACCGGGGGACCATCGGAAACACCATATATTTT; cdr3_aa: CASSYRGTIGNTIYF
j_call: TRBJ2-1; clone_size: -; v_call: TRBV11-2; d_call: -; cdr3_nt: TGTGCCAGCACCTCCGTAGCAGGAGCGAATGAGCAGTTCTTC; cdr3_aa: CASTSVAGANEQFF
j_call: TRBJ2-1; clone_size: -; v_call: TRBV14; d_call: TRBD2; cdr3_nt: TGTGCCAGCAGCCGATACAGCCTAGCGGTCAACAATGAGCAGTTCTTC; cdr3_aa: CASSRYSLAVNNEQFF
j_call: TRBJ2-6; clone_size: -; v_call: TRBV10-3; d_call: -; cdr3_nt: TGTGCCATCAGTGGCGGCTCTGGGGCCAACGTCCTGACTTTC; cdr3_aa: CAISGGSGANVLTF
j_call: TRBJ1-3; clone_size: -; v_call: TRBV28; d_call: -; cdr3_nt: TGTGCCAGCAGCCCAATCGGGGGGAACACCATATATTTT; cdr3_aa: CASSPIGGNTIYF